A single sample gave rise to the 15 T cell receptor beta chains below, sequenced in a study of technical replicates of blood from four donors. Clones were sequenced by immunoSEQ multiplex PCR, and TCRdb holds only the in-frame ones, with some missing. Of roughly 69,000 clones listed, 85% to 90% are singletons. The source material was PBMCs. Every receptor here comes from a human donor in good health. Some clones in this sample may be carry-over from other donors' samples.

The V call is TRBV18, the J call TRBJ2-6; D is possibly TRBD1 (6 bases). Trimming removed 2 bases from V and 4 bases from J, with 12 bases in between. Germline V CDR1 and CDR2: KGHSH, LQKENI. The CDR3 has 16 residues. The CDR3 loop reads CASSPTGTLGANVLTF. In nucleotides, the CDR3 is TGTGCCAGCTCACCAACGGGGACACTAGGGGCCAACGTCCTGACTTTC.

This chain links TRBV4-2 with TRBJ1-1; no definite D call. V gave up 3 bases and J gave up 1 base, with 9 bases separating them. This CDR3 region has 14 residues. In germline, CDR1 is LGHNA, CDR2 YNFKEQ. CDR3 DNA sequence: TGTGCCAGCAGCCAGATATACGGGAACACTGAAGCTTTCTTT. Its protein is CASSQIYGNTEAFF.

This chain uses TRBV12-5 with TRBJ1-5, with a tentative D call TRBD1 (6 bases). The germline CDR1 and CDR2 sequences are LGHNT and FRNRAP. The V end was cut by 0 bases, the J end by 5 bases, with 11 bases between. The CDR3 has 15 residues. The CDR3 DNA reads as TGTGCTAGTGGTTTGGTACAGGGAAAGTATCAGCCCCAGCATTTT. Protein: CASGLVQGKYQPQHF. Filled out from reference TRBV12-5 and TRBJ1-5, the complete variable domain reads DARVTQTPRHKVTEMGQEVTMRCQPILGHNTVFWYRQTMMQGLELLAYFRNRAPLDDSGMPKDRFSAEMPDATLATLKIQPSEPRDSAVYFCASGLVQGKYQPQHFGDGTRLSIL.

The V and J genes are TRBV18 and TRBJ2-7, with TRBD2 matching over 14 bases. The CDR3 loop spans 17 amino acids. Germline lookup yields CDR1 KGHSH and CDR2 LQKENI. Trimming at V came to 3 bases and at J to 4 bases, leaving 8 bases not matched to a gene. The CDR3 DNA reads TGTGCCAGCTCACCGACGCGGACTAGCGGGGGGTCTTACGAGCAGTACTTC. As protein: CASSPTRTSGGSYEQYF.

This clone was seen a handful of times. J is TRBJ1-1 and V is TRBV11-1; D call uncertain. Germline V gene lookup returns CDR1 SGHAT and CDR2 FQDESV (reference sequence). V was pared by 1 base and J by 10 bases, with 7 bases between. This CDR3 spans 11 amino acids. CDR3 loop: CASSLEEGAFF. In nucleotides, the CDR3 is TGTGCCAGCAGCTTAGAAGAGGGAGCTTTCTTT. Using reference TRBV11-1 and TRBJ1-1 for the parts outside the CDR3, the full variable domain is EAEVAQSPRYKITEKSQAVAFWCDPISGHATLYWYRQILGQGPELLVQFQDESVVDDSQLPKDRFSAERLKGVDSTLKIQPAELGDSAMYLCASSLEEGAFFGQGTRLTVV.

This clone was counted a single time. This sequence joins TRBV13 and TRBJ1-1, with D unresolved. This CDR3 has 15 amino acids. Germline CDR1 is PRHDT and CDR2 is FYEKMQ (reference sequence). The V end lost 1 base, the J end lost 1 base, and 10 bases lay between the germline ends. The CDR3 here is CASSLVTRGNTEAFF. The DNA of the CDR3 is TGTGCCAGCAGCTTAGTGACCCGAGGGAACACTGAAGCTTTCTTT. Combining the CDR3 with reference TRBV13 and TRBJ1-1 gives the whole variable domain AAGVIQSPRHLIKEKRETATLKCYPIPRHDTVYWYQQGPGQDPQFLISFYEKMQSDKGSIPDRFSAQQFSDYHSELNMSSLELGDSALYFCASSLVTRGNTEAFFGQGTRLTVV.

Here the CDR3 DNA reads TGTGCCAGCAGCTTGGAGGGAAGCAATCAGCCCCAGCATTTT. It specifies CASSLEGSNQPQHF. The chain has TRBV7-9 and TRBJ1-5; D gene uncertain. From germline, CDR1 is SEHNR and CDR2 FQNEAQ (reference sequence). There are 14 residues in the CDR3. Trimming stripped 3 bases from V and 1 base from J, with 7 bases between. Full variable domain (missing parts from reference TRBV7-9 and TRBJ1-5): DTGVSQNPRHKITKRGQNVTFRCDPISEHNRLYWYRQTLGQGPEFLTYFQNEAQLEKSRLLSDRFSAERPKGSFSTLEIQRTEQGDSAMYLCASSLEGSNQPQHFGDGTRLSIL.

The chain combines TRBV5-1 with TRBJ2-5, with 7 bases aligning to TRBD1. The J segment lost 2 bases and the V segment lost 0 bases, leaving 1 base of the junction unmatched. The CDR3 consists of 14 residues. Germline V CDR1 and CDR2: SGHRS, YFSETQ. The CDR3 DNA follows: TGCGCCAGCAGCTTGGTGGGACAGCAAGAGACCCAGTACTTC. Its translation is CASSLVGQQETQYF.

The CDR3 here is CASIRTSNTEAFF. CDR3 nucleotides: TGTGCCAGCATCCGGACATCGAACACTGAAGCTTTCTTT. V is TRBV7-2 and J is TRBJ1-1; D might be TRBD1 (5 bases). The CDR3 spans 13 residues. Germline CDR1 and CDR2: SGHTA and FQGNSA. Trimming removed 7 bases at V and 1 base at J, with 10 bases between. Looking up the rest from reference TRBV7-2 and TRBJ1-1 gives the full variable domain: GAGVSQSPSNKVTEKGKDVELRCDPISGHTALYWYRQSLGQGLEFLIYFQGNSAPDKSGLPSDRFSAERTGGSVSTLTIQRTQQEDSAVYLCASIRTSNTEAFFGQGTRLTVV.

V is TRBV19 and J is TRBJ2-5, with 7 bases matching TRBD2. The CDR3 loop spans 15 amino acids. The germline V gene has CDR1 LNHDA and CDR2 SQIVND (reference sequence). The trim removed 5 bases at V and 9 bases at J, leaving 15 bases unmatched. The DNA of the CDR3 is TGTGCCAGTAGTTTGCACCCAGGACTAGAGGTGTCCCAGTACTTC. As protein: CASSLHPGLEVSQYF.

The rearrangement uses TRBV6-6 and TRBJ1-5; unclear D gene. The CDR3 is 14 amino acids. The V end was cut by 5 bases, the J end by 3 bases, with 11 bases between. Germline V gene sequence: CDR1 MNHNY, CDR2 SVGAGI (reference sequence). The CDR3 spells CASSPEVYNQPQHF. Written as DNA, the CDR3 is TGTGCCAGCAGTCCCGAGGTGTACAATCAGCCCCAGCATTTT.

The gene calls are TRBV4-2 and TRBJ1-2; D uncertain. Germline CDR1 is LGHNA and CDR2 is YNFKEQ. V dropped 2 bases and J dropped 8 bases, with 15 bases sitting between them. This CDR3 has 14 residues. The CDR3 loop reads CASSQPGVEEGYTF. The CDR3 nucleotides read TGTGCCAGCAGCCAACCGGGAGTCGAGGAAGGCTACACCTTC.

This sequence joins TRBV6-5 and TRBJ1-1, with D hard to call. The V gene's germline CDR1 is MNHEY and CDR2 SVGAGI. The CDR3 has 15 residues. The V end lost 2 bases, the J end lost 7 bases, and 17 bases lay between the germline ends. The CDR3 spells CASSYVVGGPGEAFF. CDR3 DNA sequence: TGTGCCAGCAGTTACGTGGTTGGAGGGCCCGGTGAAGCTTTCTTT.

The chain uses TRBV19 and TRBJ2-7, with 15 bases lining up with TRBD2. There are 15 residues in the CDR3. From germline, CDR1 is LNHDA and CDR2 SQIVND (reference sequence). V dropped 6 bases and J dropped 6; count of bases not matched to a gene: 6. CDR3 in amino acids: CASSGTSGRTAEQYF. CDR3 in DNA: TGTGCCAGTAGCGGGACTAGCGGGAGGACCGCCGAGCAGTACTTC.

The chain uses TRBV2 and TRBJ2-4; D is ambiguous. Looked up from germline, CDR1 is SNHLY and CDR2 is FYNNEI. The CDR3 runs 18 residues. Trimming removed 6 bases from V and 0 bases from J, with 21 bases in between. The CDR3 region has the DNA TGTGCCAGCAGGTCGGCGACAAGAACGAACCTAGCCAAAAACATTCAGTACTTC. Its translation: CASRSATRTNLAKNIQYF.